The rows below give T cell receptor beta chains drawn from one sample of a study of a mutant IDH1 vaccine in newly diagnosed glioma. Their specific antigens are unknown. Produced via immunoSEQ multiplex PCR; TCRdb's table is partial and in-frame only. The sample gives 60,000 or so clones, 80% to 85% of which show up once; over 3.5% is in the top ten. The input for sequencing was PBMCs, taken from a glioma patient whose treatment included an IDH1 peptide vaccine. The receptor source for this set is a man aged 25-45 years with glioma. Both conserved end residues are part of each CDR3. D genes are given only for firm matches. Clone size appears in some rows only: once, few, many, or a class for an expanded clone.

V gene,clone size,J gene,D gene,CDR3 protein
TRBV21-1,.,TRBJ1-6,.,CASSKLLRGNSPLHF
TRBV19,.,TRBJ2-7,.,CASSILPGISYEQYF
TRBV18,.,TRBJ1-1,TRBD1,CASSPDRGFTEAFF
TRBV28,.,TRBJ1-6,.,CASSPLREGYNSPLHF
TRBV13,.,TRBJ2-2,TRBD2,CASSWNPSSGVLTGELFF
TRBV6-1,.,TRBJ2-1,.,CASRASSYNEQFF
TRBV5-1,.,TRBJ2-1,TRBD1,CASSLWRTGSKLDSYNEQFF
TRBV4-1,.,TRBJ1-2,TRBD1,CASSQGTGGFYGYTF
TRBV5-1,.,TRBJ2-7,.,CASSLTGQPYEQYF
TRBV5-4,.,TRBJ1-4,TRBD1,CASSFDRGRANEKLFF
TRBV6-6,once,TRBJ2-1,.,CASSYSMRNEQFF
TRBV5-6,.,TRBJ1-1,.,CASSLFRIGAGSTEAFF
TRBV9,.,TRBJ2-3,.,CASSVGTDTQYF
TRBV5-1,once,TRBJ2-5,TRBD2,CASSLTGGPETQYF
TRBV19,.,TRBJ1-1,.,CASSIRGTEAFF
TRBV29-1,.,TRBJ1-2,TRBD1,CSVQGQARFGYTF
TRBV30,.,TRBJ1-5,.,CAWSVQGRAYSNQPQHF
TRBV27,.,TRBJ2-7,.,CATKTFRDSYEQYF
TRBV5-4,.,TRBJ1-2,TRBD1,CASSGETGEKKTNYGYTF
TRBV10-1,.,TRBJ2-5,.,CASSENGLGETQYF
TRBV28,.,TRBJ2-5,TRBD2,CASSGPLGETQYF
TRBV7-8,.,TRBJ1-2,.,CASSLAIGPLFNYGYTF
TRBV5-1,.,TRBJ1-1,TRBD1,CASSSDLWTGGGVMGNTEAFF
TRBV5-4,.,TRBJ2-3,TRBD1,CASSYPGQGERTDTQYF
TRBV2,.,TRBJ2-3,TRBD1,CARGDRDTDTQYF
TRBV4-1,.,TRBJ2-3,.,CASSLQGREGTDTQYF
TRBV18,.,TRBJ1-1,TRBD1,CASSPSRTGGTEAFF
TRBV5-6,.,TRBJ1-2,.,CASSFGRAWNRAIGYTF
TRBV28,.,TRBJ1-5,.,CASSVRGSGNQPQHF